The rows below give T cell receptor beta chains drawn from one sample of a study of CD4 T cells in relation to SARS-CoV-2 and coronaviruses. Antigens of these TCRs are unknown. The repertoire was sequenced with immunoSEQ multiplex PCR; TCRdb's copy has only in-frame clones and lacks some. The sample lists about 29,000 clones, 60% to 85% occurring once. Sequencing was done on a sample of CD4+ T cells from PBMCs, cultured in vitro. The source of these receptors is a human donor in good health. Both conserved end residues are part of each CDR3. The order of the fields is clone size, D gene, V gene, J gene, CDR3 DNA, CDR3 protein. The D gene is left open where the match is weak. Clone size appears in some rows only: once, few, many, or a class for an expanded clone.

abundance: NA
d_gene: TRBD1
v_gene: TRBV2
j_gene: TRBJ1-2
CDR3nt: TGTGCCAGCAGGCGGGACAGGGTAAACTATGGCTACACCTTC
CDR3aa: CASRRDRVNYGYTF

abundance: NA
d_gene: NA
v_gene: TRBV27
j_gene: TRBJ1-2
CDR3nt: TGTGCCAGCAGTTCGTATGACACGAAAAACTATGGCTACACCTTC
CDR3aa: CASSSYDTKNYGYTF

abundance: NA
d_gene: TRBD1
v_gene: TRBV7-9
j_gene: TRBJ1-4
CDR3nt: TGTGCCAGCAGATCACACAGGGGAGCAAATGAAAAACTGTTTTTT
CDR3aa: CASRSHRGANEKLFF

abundance: NA
d_gene: NA
v_gene: TRBV6-2/TRBV6-3
j_gene: TRBJ2-7
CDR3nt: TGTGCCAGCAGTTACTCAGGAGCGGTGGGCTACGAGCAGTACTTC
CDR3aa: CASSYSGAVGYEQYF

abundance: NA
d_gene: NA
v_gene: TRBV3-1/TRBV3-2
j_gene: TRBJ1-1
CDR3nt: TGTGCCAGCAGATCACAGACTGAAGCTTTCTTT
CDR3aa: CASRSQTEAFF

abundance: NA
d_gene: TRBD1
v_gene: TRBV7-2
j_gene: TRBJ2-7
CDR3nt: TGTGCCAGCAGCGCGATTTCCGGGACAGGGGGATCTATTTTAGACGAGCAGTACTTC
CDR3aa: CASSAISGTGGSILDEQYF

abundance: NA
d_gene: NA
v_gene: TRBV12-3/TRBV12-4
j_gene: TRBJ2-5
CDR3nt: TGTGCCAGCAGTTTCTACGGAGAGACCCAGTACTTC
CDR3aa: CASSFYGETQYF

abundance: NA
d_gene: TRBD1
v_gene: TRBV5-1
j_gene: TRBJ2-5
CDR3nt: TGCGCCAGCAGCACCCCGGACAGGGCCCAAGAGACCCAGTACTTC
CDR3aa: CASSTPDRAQETQYF

abundance: NA
d_gene: TRBD2
v_gene: TRBV6-6
j_gene: TRBJ2-1
CDR3nt: TGTGCCACTCATCTAGCGGGGGGGCGGGGTGAGCAGTTCTTC
CDR3aa: CATHLAGGRGEQFF

abundance: NA
d_gene: TRBD1
v_gene: TRBV7-3
j_gene: TRBJ2-3
CDR3nt: TGTGCCAGCAGCGCCGGCAGGGGGAAGGGTACGCAGTATTTT
CDR3aa: CASSAGRGKGTQYF

abundance: NA
d_gene: NA
v_gene: TRBV4-3
j_gene: TRBJ1-6
CDR3nt: TGCGCCAGCAGCCAAGATAGGGCAGAGTATGTGTCACCCCTCCACTTT
CDR3aa: CASSQDRAEYVSPLHF

abundance: NA
d_gene: NA
v_gene: TRBV4-3
j_gene: TRBJ1-3
CDR3nt: TGCGCCAGCAGCCAAGAATCGGAGAGCTTCACCTCTGGAAACACCATATATTTT
CDR3aa: CASSQESESFTSGNTIYF

abundance: NA
d_gene: TRBD2
v_gene: TRBV9
j_gene: TRBJ2-7
CDR3nt: TGTGCCAGCGGACCTAGCGGGAGCTACGAGCAGTACTTC
CDR3aa: CASGPSGSYEQYF

abundance: NA
d_gene: NA
v_gene: TRBV19
j_gene: TRBJ2-3
CDR3nt: TGTGCCAGTAGTAGCAGGGATTTCCGCACAGATACGCAGTATTTT
CDR3aa: CASSSRDFRTDTQYF

abundance: NA
d_gene: NA
v_gene: TRBV27
j_gene: TRBJ1-2
CDR3nt: TGTGCCAGCAGCCCACGCACTAACTATGGCTACACCTTC
CDR3aa: CASSPRTNYGYTF

abundance: NA
d_gene: NA
v_gene: TRBV9
j_gene: TRBJ1-6
CDR3nt: TGTGCCAGCAGCGTACTGGCAGCAGATTCACCCCTCCACTTT
CDR3aa: CASSVLAADSPLHF

abundance: few
d_gene: TRBD2
v_gene: TRBV5-1
j_gene: TRBJ2-3
CDR3nt: TGCGCCAGCAGCATTAGCGGGGATAGCACAGATACGCAGTATTTT
CDR3aa: CASSISGDSTDTQYF

abundance: NA
d_gene: NA
v_gene: TRBV6-5
j_gene: TRBJ1-1
CDR3nt: TGTGCCAGCACACCGACAGTGAACACTGAAGCTTTCTTT
CDR3aa: CASTPTVNTEAFF

abundance: NA
d_gene: NA
v_gene: TRBV2
j_gene: TRBJ1-1
CDR3nt: TGTGCCAGCAGTGACAGCACCGGGACACGGGTGAACACTGAAGCTTTCTTT
CDR3aa: CASSDSTGTRVNTEAFF

abundance: NA
d_gene: TRBD2
v_gene: TRBV6-6
j_gene: TRBJ2-7
CDR3nt: TGTGCCAGCAGTCTCGGACTAGCGGGAAATCGCGCCTACGAGCAGTACTTC
CDR3aa: CASSLGLAGNRAYEQYF

abundance: NA
d_gene: NA
v_gene: TRBV2
j_gene: TRBJ2-5
CDR3nt: TGTGCCAGCAGCCCCGGGGTAGAGACCCAGTACTTC
CDR3aa: CASSPGVETQYF

abundance: once
d_gene: NA
v_gene: TRBV27
j_gene: TRBJ1-1
CDR3nt: TGTGCCAGCAGTTTCGGGGCACAGGGGAACACTGAAGCTTTCTTT
CDR3aa: CASSFGAQGNTEAFF

abundance: NA
d_gene: TRBD1
v_gene: TRBV4-2
j_gene: TRBJ1-2
CDR3nt: TGTGCCAGCAGCCAAGCAGAGGGGGCCCATAGCTATGGCTACACCTTC
CDR3aa: CASSQAEGAHSYGYTF

abundance: NA
d_gene: NA
v_gene: TRBV29-1
j_gene: TRBJ2-3
CDR3nt: TGCAGCGTTGAAGATCGGGGGCGGGGGACAGATACGCAGTATTTT
CDR3aa: CSVEDRGRGTDTQYF

abundance: NA
d_gene: NA
v_gene: TRBV3-1/TRBV3-2
j_gene: TRBJ1-2
CDR3nt: TGTGCCAGCAGCCCAGGACTGCGATCTGGGAACTATGGCTACACCTTC
CDR3aa: CASSPGLRSGNYGYTF

abundance: once
d_gene: NA
v_gene: TRBV19
j_gene: TRBJ1-5
CDR3nt: TGTGCCAGTAGTATAGGTGGCCTGGGAAGCAATCAGCCCCAGCATTTT
CDR3aa: CASSIGGLGSNQPQHF

abundance: NA
d_gene: TRBD2
v_gene: TRBV5-1
j_gene: TRBJ2-1
CDR3nt: TGCGCCAGCAGCTATCGACTAGCGGGAGAGGTGACCAATGAGCAGTTCTTC
CDR3aa: CASSYRLAGEVTNEQFF

abundance: NA
d_gene: TRBD2
v_gene: TRBV13
j_gene: TRBJ2-7
CDR3nt: TGTGCCAGCAGCTTAGGACTAGCGGCCTACGAGCAGTACTTC
CDR3aa: CASSLGLAAYEQYF

abundance: NA
d_gene: NA
v_gene: TRBV7-2
j_gene: TRBJ2-2
CDR3nt: TGTGCCAGCAGACCTCGACAGACCGGGGAGCTGTTTTTT
CDR3aa: CASRPRQTGELFF

abundance: NA
d_gene: TRBD2
v_gene: TRBV7-2
j_gene: TRBJ2-3
CDR3nt: TGTGCCAGCAGCTTCAGACTAGCGGGAGGACGAGATACGCAGTATTTT
CDR3aa: CASSFRLAGGRDTQYF

abundance: NA
d_gene: TRBD1
v_gene: TRBV6-5
j_gene: TRBJ1-6
CDR3nt: TGTGCCAGCAGTCCGGGACAGGGGGCATCACCCCTCCACTTT
CDR3aa: CASSPGQGASPLHF

abundance: NA
d_gene: NA
v_gene: TRBV7-9
j_gene: TRBJ2-1
CDR3nt: TGTGCCAGCAGCTTACCCCTTGGAGCGAATGAGCAGTTCTTC
CDR3aa: CASSLPLGANEQFF

abundance: NA
d_gene: NA
v_gene: TRBV9
j_gene: TRBJ2-6
CDR3nt: TGTGCCAGCAGCCCCCCCTCCGGCTGGGCCCCTGGGGCCAACGTCCTGACTTTC
CDR3aa: CASSPPSGWAPGANVLTF

abundance: NA
d_gene: NA
v_gene: TRBV18
j_gene: TRBJ2-7
CDR3nt: TGTGCCAGCTCACCCGGGAGAAGCGTCGACGAGCAGTACTTC
CDR3aa: CASSPGRSVDEQYF

abundance: NA
d_gene: NA
v_gene: TRBV6-1
j_gene: TRBJ2-7
CDR3nt: TGTGCCAGCAGTGAGTCCGCCAGGGCGAGGTACGAGCAGTACTTC
CDR3aa: CASSESARARYEQYF

abundance: NA
d_gene: NA
v_gene: TRBV2
j_gene: TRBJ1-5
CDR3nt: TGTGCCAGCAGTGAAGACAGACCCCGGGAGCAGCCCCAGCATTTT
CDR3aa: CASSEDRPREQPQHF

abundance: NA
d_gene: NA
v_gene: TRBV6-2/TRBV6-3
j_gene: TRBJ2-2
CDR3nt: TGTGCCAGCAGCCCGAGGGGACAGAACACCGGGGAGCTGTTTTTT
CDR3aa: CASSPRGQNTGELFF

abundance: NA
d_gene: TRBD2
v_gene: TRBV6-5
j_gene: TRBJ2-7
CDR3nt: TGTGCCAGCAGTTACGGGCTAGCGGGCTACGAGCAGTACTTC
CDR3aa: CASSYGLAGYEQYF

abundance: NA
d_gene: TRBD1
v_gene: TRBV6-6
j_gene: TRBJ2-4
CDR3nt: TGTGCCAGCAGTCCGGGACAGTCAGGGGCCCGAGCCAAAAACATTCAGTACTTC
CDR3aa: CASSPGQSGARAKNIQYF

abundance: few
d_gene: NA
v_gene: TRBV7-7
j_gene: TRBJ2-2
CDR3nt: TGTGCTAGCAGCTTAAGTCATATGGGGTCCGGGGAGCTGTTTTTT
CDR3aa: CASSLSHMGSGELFF